This T cell receptor beta chain was captured in a study of shared clonotypes between healthy human individuals. Sequenced by immunoSEQ multiplex PCR; TCRdb stores in-frame clones only, minus some. The sample shows roughly 96,000 clones, about 45% of them seen only once. This clone appeared a single time. The source of this sequence is a woman between 40 and 50 years old in good health. Some clones in this sample may be carry-over from other donors' samples. The sample was PBMCs.

This CDR3 reads CASSQDFGDRDYGYTF. CDR3 nucleotides: TGTGCCAGCAGCCAAGACTTTGGGGACAGGGATTATGGCTACACCTTC. The chain combines TRBV5-4 with TRBJ1-2, with 9 bases aligning to TRBD1. This CDR3 has 16 residues. The V segment lost 4 bases and the J segment 5 bases; nucleotides outside the gene matches: 12. Germline CDR1 reads SGHNT; CDR2 reads YYREEE (reference sequence).